This T cell receptor beta chain appears in the sequencing data of a study of T cell clonality in common variable immunodeficiency. Control and CVID samples contributed equal amounts of genomic DNA. TCRdb's table, derived via immunoSEQ multiplex PCR, lists solely in-frame clones and lacks some. Recorded here are under 25,000 clones, none singletons. This clone showed up just a few times. The antigen is unknown. The CDR3 extends 3 residues past the end of the read, so its final part is completed from the germline J gene. Within the sample, other DNA sequences also encode this same CDR3. Findings and caveats of the study: Common variable immunodeficiency TCR beta sequences reportedly had fewer deletions and N-nucleotide insertions.

J gave up 5 bases and V 8 bases, and 9 bases lay outside the gene matches. Per the germline V gene, CDR1 is SGHTA and CDR2 is FQGNSA. The length of the CDR3 is 14 residues. Caucasian heritage predominated among both patients and controls. Source material: peripheral blood mononuclear cells. This chain uses TRBV7-2 with TRBJ2-1; 7 bases map to TRBD1. The sequence was obtained from a human donor with common variable immunodeficiency. This CDR3 reads CASVRGSGDNEQFF. Incomplete CDR3 DNA: TGTGCCAGCGTCAGGGGGTCCGGGGACAATGAG.